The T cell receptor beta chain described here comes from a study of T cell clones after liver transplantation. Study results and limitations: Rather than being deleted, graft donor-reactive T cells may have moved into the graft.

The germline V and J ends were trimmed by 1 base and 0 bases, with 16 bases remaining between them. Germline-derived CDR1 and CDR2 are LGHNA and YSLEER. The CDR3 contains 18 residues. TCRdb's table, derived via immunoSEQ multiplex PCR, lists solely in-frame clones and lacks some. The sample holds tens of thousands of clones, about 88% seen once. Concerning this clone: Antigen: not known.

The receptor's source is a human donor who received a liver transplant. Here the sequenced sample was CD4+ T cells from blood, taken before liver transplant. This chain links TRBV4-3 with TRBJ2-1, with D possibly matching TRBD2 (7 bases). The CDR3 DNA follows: TGCGCCAGCAGCCAAGGGGGGCTAGCGGTTAGCTCCTACAATGAGCAGTTCTTC. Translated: CASSQGGLAVSSYNEQFF.